The rows below give T cell receptor beta chains drawn from one sample of a study of blood T cell repertoires in COVID-19. This table comes from immunoSEQ multiplex PCR, and its TCRdb copy is limited to in-frame clones, with some not included. The sample carries 110,000 or so clones, 65% to 80% recorded once. The sequenced sample consisted of peripheral blood. The receptors come from a man between 65 and 85 years old with acute or convalescent COVID-19. Both conserved end residues are part of each CDR3. Each record gives: CDR3 protein, CDR3 DNA, J gene, D gene, V gene, clone size. A D gene is named only where the DNA matches it firmly. Expanded clones are given a class, and other clones once, few, many or no size at all.

CDR3aa: CASSILEGRTDTQYF
CDR3nt: TGTGCCAGTAGTATATTGGAGGGTCGGACAGATACGCAGTATTTT
j_gene: TRBJ2-3
d_gene: -
v_gene: TRBV19
abundance: -

CDR3aa: CASSQGQFNEKLFF
CDR3nt: TGCGCCAGCAGCCAAGGACAGTTTAATGAAAAACTGTTTTTT
j_gene: TRBJ1-4
d_gene: -
v_gene: TRBV4-1
abundance: -

CDR3aa: CASSPLAGGYNEQFF
CDR3nt: TGTGCCAGCAGCCCGTTAGCGGGAGGATACAATGAGCAGTTCTTC
j_gene: TRBJ2-1
d_gene: TRBD2
v_gene: TRBV7-2
abundance: -

CDR3aa: CASSFSDSTYEQYF
CDR3nt: TGTGCCAGCAGTTTTTCGGACAGTACCTACGAGCAGTACTTC
j_gene: TRBJ2-7
d_gene: -
v_gene: TRBV27
abundance: -

CDR3aa: CASSPRTSGIYNEQFF
CDR3nt: TGTGCCAGCAGCCCGAGGACTAGCGGGATTTACAATGAGCAGTTCTTC
j_gene: TRBJ2-1
d_gene: TRBD2
v_gene: TRBV3-1/TRBV3-2
abundance: -

CDR3aa: CASSGGRGGYEQYF
CDR3nt: TGCGCCAGCAGCGGTGGCCGAGGAGGGTACGAGCAGTACTTC
j_gene: TRBJ2-7
d_gene: -
v_gene: TRBV5-1
abundance: -

CDR3aa: CASSLAGRSRAGELFF
CDR3nt: TGTGCCAGCAGCTTAGCCGGGAGATCCCGCGCCGGGGAGCTGTTTTTT
j_gene: TRBJ2-2
d_gene: -
v_gene: TRBV7-3
abundance: once

CDR3aa: CATSRVRGGPTDTQYF
CDR3nt: TGTGCCACCAGCAGAGTGCGGGGAGGGCCTACAGATACGCAGTATTTT
j_gene: TRBJ2-3
d_gene: TRBD2
v_gene: TRBV15
abundance: -

CDR3aa: CASSRVQGGGSYEQYF
CDR3nt: TGTGCCAGCTCACGGGTTCAGGGGGGCGGCTCCTACGAGCAGTACTTC
j_gene: TRBJ2-7
d_gene: -
v_gene: TRBV18
abundance: -

CDR3aa: CASSPFSGTGNEQFF
CDR3nt: TGTGCCAGCAGCCCATTTAGCGGGACGGGAAATGAGCAGTTCTTC
j_gene: TRBJ2-1
d_gene: TRBD2
v_gene: TRBV28
abundance: -

CDR3aa: CASSPPFGGYGYTF
CDR3nt: TGTGCCAGCAGTCCTCCGTTCGGGGGCTATGGCTACACCTTC
j_gene: TRBJ1-2
d_gene: -
v_gene: TRBV6-6
abundance: -

CDR3aa: CASSPDRQGGYTF
CDR3nt: TGTGCCAGCAGCCCGGACAGACAGGGTGGCTACACCTTC
j_gene: TRBJ1-2
d_gene: TRBD1
v_gene: TRBV14
abundance: -

CDR3aa: CASSPGTGESPLHF
CDR3nt: TGCGCCAGCAGCCCCGGGACAGGGGAGTCACCCCTCCACTTT
j_gene: TRBJ1-6
d_gene: TRBD1
v_gene: TRBV5-1
abundance: once

CDR3aa: CASSPGTSNTEAFF
CDR3nt: TGTGCCAGCTCACCAGGGACATCTAACACTGAAGCTTTCTTT
j_gene: TRBJ1-1
d_gene: -
v_gene: TRBV18
abundance: -

CDR3aa: CGVGATGNTIYF
CDR3nt: TGTGGGGTAGGGGCCACTGGAAACACCATATATTTT
j_gene: TRBJ1-3
d_gene: -
v_gene: TRBV4-2
abundance: few

CDR3aa: CATKRAGGNYGYTF
CDR3nt: TGTGCCACCAAGCGGGCAGGGGGCAACTATGGCTACACCTTC
j_gene: TRBJ1-2
d_gene: TRBD1
v_gene: TRBV19
abundance: once